These 17 T cell receptor beta chains were all obtained from the same sample, sequenced in a study of T cell repertoires in cytomegalovirus infection. These receptors' targets are unknown. One entry per CDR3 protein results from TCRdb running MiXCR on the reads. The repertoire holds hundreds of thousands of distinct CDR3 sequences, with about 33% as singletons. This specimen was cultured PBMCs, taken from culture after CMV antigen stimulation. All receptors derive from a human donor in good health (CMV status not recorded). Some clones in this sample may be carry-over from other donors' samples.

This clonotype was seen at least ten times. Here the CDR3 reads CASSPGQVMGTFF. CDR3 coding DNA: TGTGCCAGCAGCCCCGGACAGGTTATGGGGACTTTCTTT. The chain combines TRBV7-2 with TRBJ1-1, with 7 nucleotides matching TRBD1. Germline V lookup: CDR1 SGHTA, CDR2 FQGNSA. This CDR3 is built from 13 residues. V gave up 5 bases and J gave up 12 bases; unmatched junction bases: 12.

The chain couples TRBV7-2 to TRBJ1-4; TRBD1 is a possible D gene (5 bases). From germline, CDR1 is SGHTA and CDR2 FQGNSA. The length of the CDR3 is 18 residues. The germline V and J ends were trimmed by 4 bases and 0 bases, with 18 bases remaining between them. In nucleotides, the CDR3 is TGTGCCAGCAGCTGGGCCGCATACCCAGGGACAACTAATGAAAAACTGTTTTTT. This encodes CASSWAAYPGTTNEKLFF. Filled out from reference TRBV7-2 and TRBJ1-4, the complete variable domain reads GAGVSQSPSNKVTEKGKDVELRCDPISGHTALYWYRQSLGQGLEFLIYFQGNSAPDKSGLPSDRFSAERTGGSVSTLTIQRTQQEDSAVYLCASSWAAYPGTTNEKLFFGSGTQLSVL.

This clonotype has just a few counts. The gene calls are TRBV7-2 and TRBJ2-1; D is perhaps TRBD1 (5 bases). V was shortened by 5 bases and J by 12 bases, with 14 bases between the two germline ends. The CDR3 loop spans 12 amino acids. Germline V CDR1 and CDR2: SGHTA, FQGNSA. CDR3 in amino acids: CASSPREGRQFF. As DNA, the CDR3 is TGTGCCAGCAGCCCCAGGGAAGGACGGCAGTTCTTC.

The chain is built from TRBV5-4 and TRBJ1-2, with a tentative D call TRBD1 (5 bases). Deletions cut 4 bases from V and 1 base from J, with 11 bases between. This CDR3 comprises 14 residues. Per germline, CDR1 SGHNT and CDR2 YYREEE (reference sequence). CDR3 nucleotide sequence: TGTGCCAGCAGCAGCCGACAGATTAACTATGGCTACACCTTC. Amino acid sequence: CASSSRQINYGYTF.

The J gene is TRBJ1-2, the V gene TRBV7-9, with 10 positions matching TRBD1. CDR3 length: 15 residues. The junction had 12 bases not matched to a gene; V was cut back by 7 bases and J by 7 bases. Per the germline V gene, CDR1 is SEHNR and CDR2 is FQNEAQ (reference sequence). The CDR3 DNA is TGTGCCAGCATTCCCCCGGGACAGGGGTTAAGTGGCTACACCTTC. This encodes CASIPPGQGLSGYTF.

V is TRBV6-6 and J is TRBJ1-6, with D possibly matching TRBD1 (6 bases). The germline V gene encodes CDR1 MNHNY and CDR2 SVGAGI (reference sequence). The CDR3 consists of 14 residues. Trimming removed 6 bases from V and 8 bases from J, with 14 bases in between. CDR3 bases: TGTGCCAGCAGCAAGGGGGTTATGGATTCACCCCTCCACTTT. The encoded protein is CASSKGVMDSPLHF.

This clonotype was detected only a few times. The rearrangement links TRBV2 to TRBJ1-4; the D is unclear. Germline CDR1 reads SNHLY; CDR2 reads FYNNEI. Deletions cut 3 bases from V and 8 bases from J, with 10 bases between. The CDR3 loop spans 13 amino acids. As DNA, the CDR3 is TGTGCCAGCAGTGAGGGTCGCCCCGAAAAACTGTTTTTT. Protein: CASSEGRPEKLFF.

The chain employs TRBV10-3 and TRBJ2-7, with TRBD2 identical over 12 bases. This CDR3 has 14 amino acids. With V trimmed by 6 bases and J by 3 bases, 3 bases remained unmatched. Germline-derived CDR1 and CDR2 are ENHRY and SYGVKD. The CDR3 nucleotides are TGTGCCATCAGCGGACTAGCGGGAAACTACGAGCAGTACTTC. Residues: CAISGLAGNYEQYF.

The chain has TRBV12-3 or TRBV12-4 and TRBJ1-1; 8 bases align to TRBD1. The V and J ends lost 6 bases and 1 base, in that order; junction bases with no gene match: 7. The CDR3 spans 15 residues. This chain's CDR3 is CASRPGGAGNTEAFF. CDR3 DNA sequence: TGTGCCAGCAGACCAGGGGGCGCGGGGAACACTGAAGCTTTCTTT.

The V call is TRBV5-1, the J call TRBJ2-7; no firm D call. CDR3 length equals 18 residues. V gave up 6 bases and J gave up 0 bases, with 25 bases separating them. Germline assignment: CDR1 SGHRS and CDR2 YFSETQ. The CDR3 DNA sequence: TGCGCCAGCAAGATTAGAGACACGAGTACCGACCTCTCCTACGAGCAGTACTTC. Residues: CASKIRDTSTDLSYEQYF. Variable domain in full (rest from reference TRBV5-1 and TRBJ2-7): KAGVTQTPRYLIKTRGQQVTLSCSPISGHRSVSWYQQTPGQGLQFLFEYFSETQRNKGNFPGRFSGRQFSNSRSEMNVSTLELGDSALYLCASKIRDTSTDLSYEQYFGPGTRLTVT.

The J gene is TRBJ1-5, the V gene TRBV28; TRBD1 might be the D (5 bases). In germline, CDR1 is MDHEN, CDR2 SYDVKM. V was cut by 9 bases and J by 2 bases, with 17 bases left in between. This CDR3 comprises 15 residues. The CDR3 coding sequence is TGTGCCAGTAGGGTGGACGGGGCCCGCAATCAGCCCCAGCATTTT. The encoded protein is CASRVDGARNQPQHF. The full variable domain, rest sourced from reference TRBV28 and TRBJ1-5, is DVKVTQSSRYLVKRTGEKVFLECVQDMDHENMFWYRQDPGLGLRLIYFSYDVKMKEKGDIPEGYSVSREKKERFSLILESASTNQTSMYLCASRVDGARNQPQHFGDGTRLSIL.

The genes are TRBV11-2 and TRBJ2-7; the D gene is possibly TRBD1 (7 bases). Germline CDR1 is SGHAT and CDR2 is FQNNGV. The CDR3 extends over 15 amino acids. Trimming took 3 bases from V and 2 from J, leaving 14 bases between them. This chain's CDR3 is CASSFVGRGAYEQYF. The CDR3 DNA reads as TGTGCCAGCAGCTTCGTGGGCAGGGGGGCCTACGAGCAGTACTTC.

This clonotype was seen a few times. The V gene is TRBV6-2 or TRBV6-3, the J gene TRBJ1-5; D ambiguous. The CDR3 contains 15 residues. V gave up 2 bases and J gave up 5 bases, with 13 bases separating them. Germline V lookup: CDR1 MNHEY, CDR2 SVGEGT. The CDR3: CASSYSWGNYQPQHF. CDR3 sequence (DNA): TGTGCCAGCAGTTACAGTTGGGGAAATTATCAGCCCCAGCATTTT.

V usage is TRBV6-1 and J usage is TRBJ1-5; perhaps TRBD1 as D (6 bases). This CDR3 is 14 amino acids long. Trimming stripped 3 bases from V and 4 bases from J, with 10 bases between. The germline V gene encodes CDR1 MNHNS and CDR2 SASEGT. The chain's CDR3 is CASSELGGNQPQHF. CDR3 coding DNA: TGTGCCAGCAGTGAGCTAGGGGGGAATCAGCCCCAGCATTTT.

In its sample, this clonotype was seen a few times. J is TRBJ1-4 and V is TRBV19, with 11 bases matching TRBD1. V shed 6 bases, J shed 2 bases, and the junction held 5 bases outside the gene matches. The CDR3 sequence is 16 residues long. The germline V gene has CDR1 LNHDA and CDR2 SQIVND (reference sequence). CDR3 nucleotide sequence: TGTGCCAGTAGCGGGGACAGGGGGTGGACTAATGAAAAACTGTTTTTT. Translation: CASSGDRGWTNEKLFF.

There are a few counts of this clonotype. This chain joins TRBV7-9 and TRBJ2-7; TRBD2 matches at 14 bases. The V and J ends lost 5 bases and 4 bases, in that order; junction bases with no gene match: 7. CDR3 length: 16 residues. The germline gives CDR1 SEHNR, CDR2 FQNEAQ (reference sequence). This CDR3 is CASSPPTSGRVYEQYF. DNA of the CDR3: TGTGCCAGCAGCCCCCCGACTAGCGGGAGGGTATACGAGCAGTACTTC.

V usage is TRBV5-4 and J usage is TRBJ2-1; weak D call: TRBD2 (6 bases). With 2 bases removed from V and 5 bases from J, the gap between germline ends came to 8 bases. Looked up from germline, CDR1 is SGHNT and CDR2 is YYREEE (reference sequence). This CDR3 has 13 amino acids. CDR3 sequence reads: CASSFSGHNEQFF. The CDR3 nucleotides read TGTGCCAGCAGCTTTAGCGGACACAATGAGCAGTTCTTC. Based on the CDR3 plus reference TRBV5-4 and TRBJ2-1, the full variable domain is ETGVTQSPTHLIKTRGQQVTLRCSSQSGHNTVSWYQQALGQGPQFIFQYYREEENGRGNFPPRFSGLQFPNYSSELNVNALELDDSALYLCASSFSGHNEQFFGPGTRLTVL.